A single TCR beta chain is shown here with its context. Its matching antigen is unknown. The source of the sample is a study of OX40 agonist ivuxolimab in advanced cancers. Clones were read by immunoSEQ multiplex PCR, and TCRdb kept only the in-frame ones, dropping some. Of about 73,000 clones in the sample, about 86% were seen once. Points from the study as a whole: Which antigen the expanded peripheral T cells recognized is unknown. In general, CD8+ T cells held more expanded clones than CD4+ did, on average.

This receptor was obtained from an adult with an advanced solid tumor such as melanoma, head and neck, liver or kidney cancer. This specimen consisted of CD4+ or CD8+ T cells sorted from blood, obtained in a trial of the OX40 agonist ivuxolimab.

The CDR3: CASSPTGGRGTDTQYF. Here the CDR3 DNA reads TGTGCCAGCAGTCCTACAGGGGGCCGGGGCACAGATACGCAGTATTTT. J is TRBJ2-3 and V is TRBV6-4; 9 bases line up with TRBD1. The CDR3 runs to 16 residues. Germline V gene sequence: CDR1 MRHNA, CDR2 SNTAGT. V lost 5 bases and J lost 1; bases outside the gene matches: 7.